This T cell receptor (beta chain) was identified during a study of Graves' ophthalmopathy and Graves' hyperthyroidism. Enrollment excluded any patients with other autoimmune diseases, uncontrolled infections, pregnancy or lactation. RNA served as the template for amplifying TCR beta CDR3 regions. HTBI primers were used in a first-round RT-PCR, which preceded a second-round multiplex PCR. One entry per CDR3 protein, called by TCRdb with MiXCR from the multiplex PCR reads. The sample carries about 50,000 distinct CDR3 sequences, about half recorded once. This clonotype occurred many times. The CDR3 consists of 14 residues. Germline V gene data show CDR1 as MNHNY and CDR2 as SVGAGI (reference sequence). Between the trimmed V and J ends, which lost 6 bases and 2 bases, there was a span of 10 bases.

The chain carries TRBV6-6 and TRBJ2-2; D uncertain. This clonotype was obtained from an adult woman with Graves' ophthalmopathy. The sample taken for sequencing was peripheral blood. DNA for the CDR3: TGTGCCAGCAGCGGCTGGGGTAACACCGGGGAGCTGTTTTTT. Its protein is CASSGWGNTGELFF.